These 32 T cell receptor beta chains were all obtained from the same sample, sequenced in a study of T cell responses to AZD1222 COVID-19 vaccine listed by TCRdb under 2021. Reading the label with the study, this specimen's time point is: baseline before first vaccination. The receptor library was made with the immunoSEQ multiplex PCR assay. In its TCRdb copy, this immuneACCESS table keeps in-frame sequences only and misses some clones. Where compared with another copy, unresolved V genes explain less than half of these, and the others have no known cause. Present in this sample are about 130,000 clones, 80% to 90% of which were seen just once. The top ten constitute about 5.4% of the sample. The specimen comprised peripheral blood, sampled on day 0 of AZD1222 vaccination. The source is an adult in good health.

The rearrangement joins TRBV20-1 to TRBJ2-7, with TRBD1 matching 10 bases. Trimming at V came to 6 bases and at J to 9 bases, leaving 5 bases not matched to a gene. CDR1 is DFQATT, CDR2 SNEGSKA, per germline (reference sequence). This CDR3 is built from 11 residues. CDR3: CSARTGGGQYF. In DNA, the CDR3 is TGCAGTGCCAGGACAGGGGGAGGGCAGTACTTC.

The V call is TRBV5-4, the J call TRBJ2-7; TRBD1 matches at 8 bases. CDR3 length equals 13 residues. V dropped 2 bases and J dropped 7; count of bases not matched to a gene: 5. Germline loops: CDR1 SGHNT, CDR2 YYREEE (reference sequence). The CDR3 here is CASSFDWTGEQYF. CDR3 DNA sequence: TGTGCCAGCAGCTTTGACTGGACAGGGGAGCAGTACTTC.

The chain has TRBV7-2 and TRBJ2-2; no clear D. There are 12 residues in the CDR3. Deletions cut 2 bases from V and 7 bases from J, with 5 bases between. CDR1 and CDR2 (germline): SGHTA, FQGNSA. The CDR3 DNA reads TGTGCCAGCAGCTTAAGGTTCGGGGAGCTGTTTTTT. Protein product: CASSLRFGELFF.

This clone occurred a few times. The CDR3 coding sequence is TGCGCCAGCAGCCAAGTGGTAGGAACAGCTCAGCCCCAGCATTTT. Residues: CASSQVVGTAQPQHF. The rearrangement links TRBV4-1 to TRBJ1-5; no firm D call. The CDR3 extends over 15 amino acids. CDR1 is MGHRA and CDR2 is YSYEKL in the germline V gene. The V gene lost 1 base and the J gene lost 6 bases, with 13 bases spanning the gap.

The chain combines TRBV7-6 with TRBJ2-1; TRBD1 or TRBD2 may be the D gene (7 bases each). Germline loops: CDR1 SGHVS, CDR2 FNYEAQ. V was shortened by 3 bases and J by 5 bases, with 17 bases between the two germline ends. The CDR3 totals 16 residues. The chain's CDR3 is CASSFQGGLRDNEQFF. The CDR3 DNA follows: TGTGCCAGCAGCTTCCAGGGGGGACTACGCGACAATGAGCAGTTCTTC.

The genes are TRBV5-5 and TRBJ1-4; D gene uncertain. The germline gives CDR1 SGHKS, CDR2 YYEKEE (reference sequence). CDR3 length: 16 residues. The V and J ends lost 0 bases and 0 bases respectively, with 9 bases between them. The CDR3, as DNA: TGTGCCAGCAGCTTGGCGGGCGTTACAACTAATGAAAAACTGTTTTTT. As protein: CASSLAGVTTNEKLFF. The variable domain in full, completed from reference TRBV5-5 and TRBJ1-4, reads DAGVTQSPTHLIKTRGQQVTLRCSPISGHKSVSWYQQVLGQGPQFIFQYYEKEERGRGNFPDRFSARQFPNYSSELNVNALLLGDSALYLCASSLAGVTTNEKLFFGSGTQLSVL.

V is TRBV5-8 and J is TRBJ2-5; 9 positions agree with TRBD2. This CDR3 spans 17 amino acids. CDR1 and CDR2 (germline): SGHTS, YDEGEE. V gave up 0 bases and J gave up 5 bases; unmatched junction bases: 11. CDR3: CASSLVLEAGGRETQYF. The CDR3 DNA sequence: TGTGCCAGCAGCTTGGTTCTTGAAGCGGGAGGTAGGGAGACCCAGTACTTC. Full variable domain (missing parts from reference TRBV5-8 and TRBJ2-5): EAGVTQSPTHLIKTRGQQATLRCSPISGHTSVYWYQQALGLGLQFLLWYDEGEERNRGNFPPRFSGRQFPNYSSELNVNALELEDSALYLCASSLVLEAGGRETQYFGPGTRLLVL.

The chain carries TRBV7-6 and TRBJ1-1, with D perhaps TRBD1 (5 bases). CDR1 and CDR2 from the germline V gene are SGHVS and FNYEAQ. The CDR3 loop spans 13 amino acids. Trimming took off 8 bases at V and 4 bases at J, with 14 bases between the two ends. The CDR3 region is CASQRGDGTEAFF. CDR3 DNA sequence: TGTGCCAGCCAAAGAGGGGATGGCACTGAAGCTTTCTTT. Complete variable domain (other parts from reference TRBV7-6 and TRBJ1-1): GAGVSQSPRYKVTKRGQDVALRCDPISGHVSLYWYRQALGQGPEFLTYFNYEAQQDKSGLPNDRFSAERPEGSISTLTIQRTEQRDSAMYRCASQRGDGTEAFFGQGTRLTVV.

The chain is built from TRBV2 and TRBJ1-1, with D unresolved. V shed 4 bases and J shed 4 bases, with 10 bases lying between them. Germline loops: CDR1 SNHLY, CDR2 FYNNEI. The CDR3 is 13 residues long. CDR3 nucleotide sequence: TGTGCCAGCAGTGCATACGAGGGCACTGAAGCTTTCTTT. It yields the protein CASSAYEGTEAFF.

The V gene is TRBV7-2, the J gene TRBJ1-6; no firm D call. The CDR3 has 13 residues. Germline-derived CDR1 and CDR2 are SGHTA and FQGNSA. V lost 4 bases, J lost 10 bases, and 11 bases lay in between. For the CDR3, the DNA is TGTGCCAGCAGCTCCACTGGGAACTCACCCCTCCACTTT. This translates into CASSSTGNSPLHF.

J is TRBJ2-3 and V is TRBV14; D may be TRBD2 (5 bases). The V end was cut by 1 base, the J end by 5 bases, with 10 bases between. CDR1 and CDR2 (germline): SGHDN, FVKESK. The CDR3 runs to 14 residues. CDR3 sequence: CASSQAPRGDTQYF. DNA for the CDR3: TGTGCCAGCAGCCAAGCCCCCCGGGGAGATACGCAGTATTTT. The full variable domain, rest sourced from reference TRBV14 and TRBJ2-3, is EAGVTQFPSHSVIEKGQTVTLRCDPISGHDNLYWYRRVMGKEIKFLLHFVKESKQDESGMPNNRFLAERTGGTYSTLKVQPAELEDSGVYFCASSQAPRGDTQYFGPGTRLTVL.

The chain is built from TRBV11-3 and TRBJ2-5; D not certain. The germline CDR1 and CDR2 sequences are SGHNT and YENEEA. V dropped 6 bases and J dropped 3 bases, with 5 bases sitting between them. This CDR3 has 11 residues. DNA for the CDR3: TGTGCCAGCAGTGGTGAAGAGACCCAGTACTTC. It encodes CASSGEETQYF.

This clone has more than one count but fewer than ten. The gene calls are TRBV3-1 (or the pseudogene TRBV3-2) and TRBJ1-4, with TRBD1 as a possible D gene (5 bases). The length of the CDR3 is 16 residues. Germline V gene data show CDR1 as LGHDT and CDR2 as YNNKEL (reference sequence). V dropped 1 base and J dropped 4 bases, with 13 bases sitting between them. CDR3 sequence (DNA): TGTGCCAGCAGCCAAGGCTCTGACAGACGTAATGAAAAACTGTTTTTT. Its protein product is CASSQGSDRRNEKLFF.

CDR3 sequence reads: CASSQRDSEQYF. The CDR3 nucleotides read TGTGCCAGCAGCCAGAGGGACAGCGAGCAGTACTTC. The genes are TRBV3-1 (or the pseudogene TRBV3-2) and TRBJ2-7; 7 bases are shared with TRBD1. Trimming at V came to 3 bases and at J to 6 bases, leaving 2 bases not matched to a gene. CDR3 length equals 12 residues. Per the germline V gene, CDR1 is LGHDT and CDR2 is YNNKEL (reference sequence).

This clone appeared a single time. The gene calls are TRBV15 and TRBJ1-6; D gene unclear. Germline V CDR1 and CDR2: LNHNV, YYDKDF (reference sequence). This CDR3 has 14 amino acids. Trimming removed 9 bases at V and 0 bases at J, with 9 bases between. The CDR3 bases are TGTGCCACGTCCAAGAGCTCCTATAATTCACCCCTCCACTTT. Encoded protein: CATSKSSYNSPLHF.

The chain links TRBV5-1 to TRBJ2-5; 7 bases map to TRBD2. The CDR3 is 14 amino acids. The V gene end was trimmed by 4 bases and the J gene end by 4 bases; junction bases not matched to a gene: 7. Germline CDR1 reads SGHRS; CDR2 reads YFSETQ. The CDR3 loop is CASSTDWGGETQYF. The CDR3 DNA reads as TGCGCCAGCAGCACCGACTGGGGGGGAGAGACCCAGTACTTC.

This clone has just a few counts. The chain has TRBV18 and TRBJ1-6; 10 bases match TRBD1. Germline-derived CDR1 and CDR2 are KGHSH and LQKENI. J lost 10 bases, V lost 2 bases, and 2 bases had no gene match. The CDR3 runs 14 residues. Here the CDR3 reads CASSPGTGDSPLHF. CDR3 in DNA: TGTGCCAGCTCACCAGGGACAGGGGACTCACCCCTCCACTTT.

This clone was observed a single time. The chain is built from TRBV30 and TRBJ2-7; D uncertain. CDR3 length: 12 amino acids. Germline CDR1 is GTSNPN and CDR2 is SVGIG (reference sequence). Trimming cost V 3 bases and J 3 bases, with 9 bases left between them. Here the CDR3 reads CAWSPQYYEQYF. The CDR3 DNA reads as TGTGCCTGGAGCCCTCAATACTACGAGCAGTACTTC. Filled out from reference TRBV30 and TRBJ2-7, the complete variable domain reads SQTIHQWPATLVQPVGSPLSLECTVEGTSNPNLYWYRQAAGRGLQLLFYSVGIGQISSEVPQNLSASRPQDRQFILSSKKLLLSDSGFYLCAWSPQYYEQYFGPGTRLTVT.

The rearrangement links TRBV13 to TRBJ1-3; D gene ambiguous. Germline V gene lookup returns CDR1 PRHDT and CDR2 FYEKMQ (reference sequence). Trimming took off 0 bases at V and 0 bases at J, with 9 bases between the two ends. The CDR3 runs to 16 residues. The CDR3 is CASSLGGRYSGNTIYF. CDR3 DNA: TGTGCCAGCAGCTTAGGGGGCAGATACTCTGGAAACACCATATATTTT.

CDR3 coding DNA: TGTGCCAGCAGCCAGAGCGGGGGGAAAACCTACGAGCAGTACTTC. This translates into CASSQSGGKTYEQYF. This chain joins TRBV3-1 (or the pseudogene TRBV3-2) and TRBJ2-7, with 9 positions matching TRBD2. The CDR3 totals 15 residues. Germline V gene sequence: CDR1 LGHDT, CDR2 YNNKEL (reference sequence). The V and J ends lost 3 bases and 2 bases, in that order; junction bases with no gene match: 5.

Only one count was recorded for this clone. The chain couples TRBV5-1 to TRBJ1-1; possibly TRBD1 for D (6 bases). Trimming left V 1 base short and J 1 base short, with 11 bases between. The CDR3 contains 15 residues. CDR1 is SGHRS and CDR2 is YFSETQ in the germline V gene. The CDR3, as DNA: TGCGCCAGCAGCTTGTTAACGACAGGGAACACTGAAGCTTTCTTT. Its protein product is CASSLLTTGNTEAFF.

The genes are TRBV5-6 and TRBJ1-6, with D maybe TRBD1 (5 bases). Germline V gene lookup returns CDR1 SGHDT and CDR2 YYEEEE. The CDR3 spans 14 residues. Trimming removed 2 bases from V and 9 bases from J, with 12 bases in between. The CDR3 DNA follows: TGTGCCAGCAGCTTTGGCAGGGTCACTTCACCCCTCCACTTT. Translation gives CASSFGRVTSPLHF.

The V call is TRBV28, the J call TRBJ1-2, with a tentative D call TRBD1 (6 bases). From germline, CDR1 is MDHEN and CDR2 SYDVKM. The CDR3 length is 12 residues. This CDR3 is CVVRGRGYGYTF. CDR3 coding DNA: TGTGTAGTTCGGGGGCGAGGCTATGGCTACACCTTC.

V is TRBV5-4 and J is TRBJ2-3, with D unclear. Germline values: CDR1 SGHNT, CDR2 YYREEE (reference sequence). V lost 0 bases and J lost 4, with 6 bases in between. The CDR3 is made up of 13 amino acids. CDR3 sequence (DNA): TGTGCCAGCAGCTTGGTAGGATCAGATACGCAGTATTTT. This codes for CASSLVGSDTQYF. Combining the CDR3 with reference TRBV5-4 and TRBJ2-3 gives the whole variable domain ETGVTQSPTHLIKTRGQQVTLRCSSQSGHNTVSWYQQALGQGPQFIFQYYREEENGRGNFPPRFSGLQFPNYSSELNVNALELDDSALYLCASSLVGSDTQYFGPGTRLTVL.

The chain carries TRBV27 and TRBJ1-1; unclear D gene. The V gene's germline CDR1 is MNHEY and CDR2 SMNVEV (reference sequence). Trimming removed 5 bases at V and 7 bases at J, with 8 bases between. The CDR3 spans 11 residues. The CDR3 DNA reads TGTGCCAGCAGTGGCGGTCATGAAGCTTTCTTT. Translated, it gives CASSGGHEAFF.

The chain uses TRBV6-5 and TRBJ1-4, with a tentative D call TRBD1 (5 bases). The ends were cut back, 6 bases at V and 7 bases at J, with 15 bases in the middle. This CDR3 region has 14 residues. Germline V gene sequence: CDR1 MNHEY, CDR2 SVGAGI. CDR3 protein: CASSRTPMGEKLFF. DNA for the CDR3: TGTGCCAGCAGCCGGACACCGATGGGTGAAAAACTGTTTTTT.

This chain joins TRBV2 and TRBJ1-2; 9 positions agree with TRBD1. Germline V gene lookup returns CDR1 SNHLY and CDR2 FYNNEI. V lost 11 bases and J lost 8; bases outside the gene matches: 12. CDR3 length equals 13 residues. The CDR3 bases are TGTGCCGGTCGCCCGGACAGGGGAGACGGCTACACCTTC. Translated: CAGRPDRGDGYTF.

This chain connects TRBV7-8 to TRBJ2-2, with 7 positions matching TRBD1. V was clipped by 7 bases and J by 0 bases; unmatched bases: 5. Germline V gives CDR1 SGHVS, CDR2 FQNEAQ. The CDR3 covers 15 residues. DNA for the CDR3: TGTGCCAGCAACGACAGGGCCGCGAACACCGGGGAGCTGTTTTTT. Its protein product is CASNDRAANTGELFF.

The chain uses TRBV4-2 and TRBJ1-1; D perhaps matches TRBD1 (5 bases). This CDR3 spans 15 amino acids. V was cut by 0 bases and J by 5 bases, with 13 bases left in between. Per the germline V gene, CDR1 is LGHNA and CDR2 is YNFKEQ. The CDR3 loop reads CASSQDGAGRTEAFF. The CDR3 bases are TGTGCCAGCAGCCAAGATGGGGCCGGCCGGACTGAAGCTTTCTTT.

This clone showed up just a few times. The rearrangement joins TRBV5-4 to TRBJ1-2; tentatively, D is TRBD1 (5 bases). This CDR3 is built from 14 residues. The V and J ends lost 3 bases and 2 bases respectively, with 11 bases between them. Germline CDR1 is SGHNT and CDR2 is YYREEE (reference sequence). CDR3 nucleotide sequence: TGTGCCAGCAGCTCACCGGGACTCAACTATGGCTACACCTTC. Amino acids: CASSSPGLNYGYTF.

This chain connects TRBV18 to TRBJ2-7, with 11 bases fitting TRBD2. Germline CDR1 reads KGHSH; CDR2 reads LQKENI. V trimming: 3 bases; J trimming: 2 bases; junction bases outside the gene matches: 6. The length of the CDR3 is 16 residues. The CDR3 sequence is CASSPLVAGGPYEQYF. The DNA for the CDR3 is TGTGCCAGCTCACCCCTCGTAGCGGGGGGGCCCTACGAGCAGTACTTC.

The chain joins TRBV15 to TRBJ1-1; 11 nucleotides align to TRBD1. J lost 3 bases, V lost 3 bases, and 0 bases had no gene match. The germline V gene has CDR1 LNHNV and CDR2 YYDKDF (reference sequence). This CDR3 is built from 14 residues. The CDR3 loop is CATSRDRGHTEAFF. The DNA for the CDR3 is TGTGCCACCAGCAGGGACAGGGGGCACACTGAAGCTTTCTTT.